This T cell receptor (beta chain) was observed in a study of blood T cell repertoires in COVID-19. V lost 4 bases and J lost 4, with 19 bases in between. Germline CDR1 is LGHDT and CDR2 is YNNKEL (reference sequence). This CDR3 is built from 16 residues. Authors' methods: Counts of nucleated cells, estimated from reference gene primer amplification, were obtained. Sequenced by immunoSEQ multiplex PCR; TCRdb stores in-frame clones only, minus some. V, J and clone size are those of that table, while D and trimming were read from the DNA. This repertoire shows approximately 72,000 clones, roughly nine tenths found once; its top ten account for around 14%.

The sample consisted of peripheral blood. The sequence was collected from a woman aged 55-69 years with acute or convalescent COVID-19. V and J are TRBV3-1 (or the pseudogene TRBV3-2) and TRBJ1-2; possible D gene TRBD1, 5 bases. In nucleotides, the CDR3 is TGTGCCAGCAGCCTAAGCAAGATCGGGGGGTCCTATGGCTACACCTTC. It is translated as CASSLSKIGGSYGYTF.